The TCR beta chain described here comes from a study of PD-1 blockade in classical Hodgkin lymphoma. Profiling relied on immunoSEQ multiplex PCR, and the TCRdb table lists in-frame clones only, not all of them. The sample has 15,000 to 20,000 clones; about nine tenths are singletons. A word on this clone: Its matching antigen is unknown.

The time point is: cycle 4 day 1 (C4D1), after around six weeks of nivolumab. Brentuximab vedotin exposure varied among the patients, all of whom had relapsed after autologous stem cell transplantation. Magnetic negative selection isolated CD8+ T cells from thawed PBMCs. Complete response, partial response or progressive disease was recorded as best response. In germline, CDR1 is MNHEY, CDR2 SMNVEV (reference sequence). V dropped 5 bases and J dropped 4 bases, with 17 bases sitting between them. This CDR3 is built from 15 residues. Study results and limitations: Diminished baseline TCR diversity has been reported in newly diagnosed patients relative to healthy donors. Whatever underlies the repertoire differences (possibly disease activity or prior therapy) remains undefined. A significant rise in TCR diversity was seen by C4D1 for CD4+ cells but not for CD8+ cells.

V is TRBV27 and J is TRBJ1-1; D not certain. The sample here was CD8+ T cells from blood, taken before the fourth cycle of nivolumab. The TCR comes from a human donor with classical Hodgkin lymphoma. This CDR3 reads CASSAIKVLGTEAFF. The CDR3 DNA reads as TGTGCCAGCAGTGCAATAAAAGTTCTGGGCACTGAAGCTTTCTTT.